This T cell receptor beta chain appears in the sequencing data of a study of blood T cell repertoires in COVID-19. Study-level information: Samples representing acute and convalescent COVID-19 were sourced from the United States, Italy and Spain.

Clones were read by immunoSEQ multiplex PCR, and TCRdb kept only the in-frame ones, dropping some. This sample has about 250,000 clones, with approximately 84% found just once. The V gene end was trimmed by 6 bases and the J gene end by 0 bases; junction bases not matched to a gene: 8. The CDR3 length is 15 residues. CDR1 and CDR2 (germline): LNHDA, SQIVND (reference sequence). The TCR sequence derives from a man aged 18 to 29 who had recovered from COVID-19. The rearrangement uses TRBV19 and TRBJ2-7, with 7 bases fitting TRBD2. The material sequenced was PBMCs or T cells enriched from blood (not recorded which). CDR3 nucleotide sequence: TGTGCCAGTAGGCCTGGTAGCGGGCTCTCCTACGAGCAGTACTTC. This encodes CASRPGSGLSYEQYF.